The 12 T cell receptor beta chains below all came from one sample that was sequenced in a study of early T cells in non-severe SARS-CoV-2 infection. Using its own MiXCR run on the 5' RACE reads, TCRdb lists one record per CDR3 protein. Of 55,000 to 85,000 distinct CDR3 sequences in the sample, more than 10% were seen once. The source material was whole blood. All receptors come from an adult who was a healthcare worker with PCR-confirmed SARS-CoV-2 infection or an uninfected control (not recorded which).

The table lists this clonotype with many counts. The CDR3 coding sequence is TGTGCCACCAGCAGAGACTGGGCTTGGGAGCAGTTCTTC. It codes for CATSRDWAWEQFF. V is TRBV15 and J is TRBJ2-1; no firm D call. The V gene's germline CDR1 is LNHNV and CDR2 YYDKDF (reference sequence). V was trimmed by 0 bases and J by 10 bases, leaving 10 bases between them. The length of the CDR3 is 13 residues.

This rearrangement joins TRBV7-8 to TRBJ2-7; D call uncertain. Between the trimmed V and J ends, which lost 5 bases and 2 bases, there was a span of 10 bases. CDR1 SGHVS and CDR2 FQNEAQ come from the germline V gene. The CDR3 contains 13 residues. Here the CDR3 DNA reads TGTGCCAGCAGCCCCCGGGCACCCTACGAGCAGTACTTC. Translating gives CASSPRAPYEQYF.

Many counts were recorded for this clonotype. This chain links TRBV11-2 with TRBJ2-2; D is ambiguous. Trimming cost V 3 bases and J 7 bases, with 6 bases left between them. The V gene's germline CDR1 is SGHAT and CDR2 FQNNGV. This CDR3 contains 12 residues. In DNA form, the CDR3 reads TGTGCCAGCAGCTTCGAGTACGGGGAGCTGTTTTTT. Residues: CASSFEYGELFF. Combining the CDR3 with reference TRBV11-2 and TRBJ2-2 gives the whole variable domain EAGVAQSPRYKIIEKRQSVAFWCNPISGHATLYWYQQILGQGPKLLIQFQNNGVVDDSQLPKDRFSAERLKGVDSTLKIQPAKLEDSAVYLCASSFEYGELFFGEGSRLTVL.

Notes on this clonotype: A read error may explain this, as a much larger clone is one base away. The conserved phenylalanine or tryptophan normally closing the CDR3 is absent here, so this likely arose from a read error. V usage is TRBV5-1 and J usage is TRBJ2-5; 7 bases agree with TRBD2. Germline trimming cut 4 bases from V and 4 bases from J; bases unmatched to any gene: 16. Germline V gene lookup returns CDR1 SGHRS and CDR2 YFSETQ. There are 17 residues in the CDR3. Written as DNA, the CDR3 is TGCGCCAGCAGCCAAGGGGTTGCGGGAGCGAGGCTAGAGACCCAGTACTCC. Its protein product is CASSQGVAGARLETQYS.

In regard to this clonotype: A much more abundant neighbour one base away suggests this may be a read error. The chain links TRBV14 to TRBJ1-6; TRBD1 matches 7 bases. Germline lookup yields CDR1 SGHDN and CDR2 FVKESK. The CDR3 runs to 14 residues. The CDR3 sequence: CANSQDRARSPLHF. The CDR3 bases are TGTGCCAACAGCCAAGACAGGGCTCGCTCACCCCTCCACTTT.

This clonotype was observed many times. This chain links TRBV27 with TRBJ2-2; no reliable D call. V was shortened by 2 bases and J by 6 bases, with 10 bases between the two germline ends. The CDR3 totals 14 residues. The germline V gene encodes CDR1 MNHEY and CDR2 SMNVEV (reference sequence). CDR3 protein: CASSLRREAGELFF. CDR3 DNA: TGTGCCAGCAGTTTACGCCGAGAAGCCGGGGAGCTGTTTTTT.

The rearrangement uses TRBV4-1 and TRBJ1-2; D gene ambiguous. This CDR3 has 14 residues. V lost 0 bases and J 2 bases, leaving 7 bases between the germline ends. Per germline, CDR1 MGHRA and CDR2 YSYEKL. The CDR3 reads CASSQEPGNYGYTF. In DNA form, the CDR3 reads TGCGCCAGCAGCCAAGAGCCGGGAAACTATGGCTACACCTTC.

Only a few counts were recorded for this clonotype. CDR3 amino acids: CASTVAGGESNSPLHF. The CDR3, as DNA: TGTGCCAGCACCGTCGCAGGGGGCGAATCTAATTCACCCCTCCACTTT. J is TRBJ1-6 and V is TRBV7-6, with 8 bases lining up with TRBD1. CDR1 is SGHVS, CDR2 FNYEAQ, per germline. This CDR3 contains 16 residues. V was pared by 7 bases and J by 6 bases, with 11 bases of the junction left unmatched.

CDR3: CSAREQGASGTGELFF. CDR3 sequence (DNA): TGCAGTGCTAGAGAACAGGGGGCTTCGGGGACCGGGGAGCTGTTTTTT. The chain links TRBV20-1 to TRBJ2-2, with 9 bases lining up with TRBD1. V lost 0 bases and J lost 5; bases outside the gene matches: 7. CDR3 size: 16 residues. The germline gives CDR1 DFQATT, CDR2 SNEGSKA (reference sequence).

This clonotype appeared a few times. The chain employs TRBV29-1 and TRBJ1-2, with 7 positions matching TRBD1. Germline V gene data show CDR1 as SQVTM and CDR2 as ANQGSEA. The CDR3 has 15 residues. J was trimmed by 4 bases and V by 6 bases; bases with no gene match: 14. The CDR3 protein is CSVPVPEGASYGYTF. CDR3 DNA: TGCAGCGTCCCGGTCCCAGAGGGGGCGAGCTATGGCTACACCTTC.

This chain uses TRBV20-1 with TRBJ2-2; TRBD1 aligns across 12 bases. Germline V gene sequence: CDR1 DFQATT, CDR2 SNEGSKA (reference sequence). V dropped 3 bases and J dropped 6; count of bases not matched to a gene: 8. CDR3 length: 16 residues. CDR3 loop: CSARIRDRGRPGELFF. The CDR3 nucleotides are TGCAGTGCTAGGATCCGGGACAGGGGGCGTCCCGGGGAGCTGTTTTTT.

The V gene is TRBV7-6, the J gene TRBJ2-2, with a possible D match to TRBD2 (5 bases). CDR1 is SGHVS, CDR2 FNYEAQ, per germline. The CDR3 runs 15 residues. The V end was cut by 4 bases, the J end by 2 bases, with 11 bases between. CDR3 sequence reads: CASSSGERNTGELFF. CDR3 in DNA: TGTGCCAGCAGCTCCGGGGAGCGAAACACCGGGGAGCTGTTTTTT.